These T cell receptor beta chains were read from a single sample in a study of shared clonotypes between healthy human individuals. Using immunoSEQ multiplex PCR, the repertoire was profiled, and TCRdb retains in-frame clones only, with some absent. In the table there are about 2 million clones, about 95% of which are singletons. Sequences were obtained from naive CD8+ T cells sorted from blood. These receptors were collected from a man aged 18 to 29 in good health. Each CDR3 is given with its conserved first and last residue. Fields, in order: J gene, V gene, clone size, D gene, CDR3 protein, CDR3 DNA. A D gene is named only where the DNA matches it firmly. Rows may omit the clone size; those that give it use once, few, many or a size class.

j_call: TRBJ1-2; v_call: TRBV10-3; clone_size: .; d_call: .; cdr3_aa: CAISESGAEANYGYTF; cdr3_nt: TGTGCCATCAGTGAGTCGGGGGCAGAAGCTAACTATGGCTACACCTTC
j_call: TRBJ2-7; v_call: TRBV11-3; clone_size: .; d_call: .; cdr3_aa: CASSLGQTYEQYF; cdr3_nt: TGTGCCAGCAGCCTTGGACAGACCTACGAGCAGTACTTC
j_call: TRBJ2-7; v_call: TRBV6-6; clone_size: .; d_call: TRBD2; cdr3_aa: CASSTGLAGEEQYF; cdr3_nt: TGTGCCAGCAGTACGGGACTAGCGGGAGAAGAGCAGTACTTC
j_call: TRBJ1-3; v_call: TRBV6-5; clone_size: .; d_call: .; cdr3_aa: CASSYSERNSGNTIYF; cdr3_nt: TGTGCCAGCAGTTACTCGGAACGCAACTCTGGAAACACCATATATTTT
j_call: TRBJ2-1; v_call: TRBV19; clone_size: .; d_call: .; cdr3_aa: CAASGDEIEQFF; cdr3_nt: TGTGCCGCCTCGGGAGACGAAATTGAGCAGTTCTTC
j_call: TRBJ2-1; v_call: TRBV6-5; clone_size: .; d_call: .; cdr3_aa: CASSYPGTRNEQFF; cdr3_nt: TGTGCCAGCAGTTACCCCGGGACCAGGAATGAGCAGTTCTTC
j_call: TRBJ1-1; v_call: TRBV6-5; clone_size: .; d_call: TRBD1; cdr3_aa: CASSYGTGSYEFF; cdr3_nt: TGTGCCAGCAGTTACGGGACAGGGTCGTACGAATTCTTT
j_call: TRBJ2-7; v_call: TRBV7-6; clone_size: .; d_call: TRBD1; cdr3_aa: CASSLGTGNAYEQYF; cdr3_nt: TGTGCCAGCAGCTTAGGGACAGGGAACGCCTACGAGCAGTACTTC
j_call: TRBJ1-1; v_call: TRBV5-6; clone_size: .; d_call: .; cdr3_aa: CASSFSNTEAFF; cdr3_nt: TGTGCCAGCAGCTTCTCTAACACTGAAGCTTTCTTT
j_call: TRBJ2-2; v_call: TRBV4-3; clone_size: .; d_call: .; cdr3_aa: CASSHDFGHTGELFF; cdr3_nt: TGCGCCAGCAGCCACGATTTCGGTCACACCGGGGAGCTGTTTTTT
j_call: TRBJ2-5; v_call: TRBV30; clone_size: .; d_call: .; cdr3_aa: CAWSVVSYETQYF; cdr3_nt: TGTGCCTGGAGTGTCGTCAGCTATGAGACCCAGTACTTC
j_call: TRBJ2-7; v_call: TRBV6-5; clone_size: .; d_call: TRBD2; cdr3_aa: CASRILAGEGYEQYF; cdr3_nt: TGTGCCAGCAGGATCCTAGCGGGAGAGGGCTACGAGCAGTACTTC
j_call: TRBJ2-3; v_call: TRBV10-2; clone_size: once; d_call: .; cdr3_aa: CASSEDSGSTDTQYF; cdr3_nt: TGCGCCAGCAGTGAAGATAGTGGGAGCACAGATACGCAGTATTTT
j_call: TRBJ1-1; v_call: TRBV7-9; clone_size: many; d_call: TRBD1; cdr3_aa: CASSPSDRGLF; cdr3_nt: TGTGCCAGCAGCCCCTCCGACAGGGGGCTCTTT
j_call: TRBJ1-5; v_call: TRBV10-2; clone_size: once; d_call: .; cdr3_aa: CASANPPGPPNQPQHF; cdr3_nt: TGCGCCAGCGCAAACCCACCGGGACCACCCAATCAGCCCCAGCATTTT
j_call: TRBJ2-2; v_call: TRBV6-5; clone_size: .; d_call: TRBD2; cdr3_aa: CASSYSAGEVTGELFF; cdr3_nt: TGTGCCAGCAGTTACTCAGCGGGAGAAGTCACCGGGGAGCTGTTTTTT
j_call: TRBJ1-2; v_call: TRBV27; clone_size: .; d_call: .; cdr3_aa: CASSELHSGTPNYGYTF; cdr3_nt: TGTGCCAGCAGTGAGCTTCACAGCGGGACCCCTAACTATGGCTACACCTTC
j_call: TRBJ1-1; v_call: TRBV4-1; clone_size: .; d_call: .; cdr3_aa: CASSQETGLNTEAFF; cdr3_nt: TGCGCCAGCAGCCAAGAGACAGGTTTGAACACTGAAGCTTTCTTT
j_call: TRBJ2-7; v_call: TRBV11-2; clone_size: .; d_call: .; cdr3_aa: CASSFDMYEQYF; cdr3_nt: TGTGCCAGCAGCTTCGACATGTACGAGCAGTACTTC
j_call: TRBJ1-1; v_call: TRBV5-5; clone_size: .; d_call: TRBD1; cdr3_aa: CASSLPGTGFFPEAFF; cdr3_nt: TGTGCCAGCAGCTTACCCGGGACAGGGTTTTTTCCTGAAGCTTTCTTT
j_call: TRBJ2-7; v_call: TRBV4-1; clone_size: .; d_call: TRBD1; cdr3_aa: CASSHGTGEQYF; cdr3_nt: TGCGCCAGCAGCCACGGGACAGGCGAGCAGTACTTC
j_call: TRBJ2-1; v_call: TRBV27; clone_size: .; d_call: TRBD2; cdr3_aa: CASSTLAGYNEQFF; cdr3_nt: TGTGCCAGCAGTACACTAGCGGGTTACAATGAGCAGTTCTTC